Given below is one T cell receptor (beta chain) in context. The antigen this receptor binds is unknown. Base quality data are lacking; no much larger clone is found one base away. Collaborating institutions collected whole blood in K2EDTA tubes following their own protocols. For TCRbeta analysis, collaborator samples were shipped as frozen whole blood, as isolated PBMCs, or as DNA extracted from either sample type. TCRbeta CDR3 regions were amplified from genomic DNA by means of the immunoSEQ Assay, a bias-controlled multiplex PCR. Processing in the source paper ran as follows. Nucleated cell counts per sample were estimated from amplification of reference gene primers within the assay. Sequence reads were collapsed and filtered to measure the absolute abundance of every unique TCRbeta CDR3 rearrangement. For each sample, productive Simpson clonality was calculated as the square root of Simpson's diversity index over productive rearrangements. Entries here come from immuneACCESS through TCRdb and include only in-frame sequences with V and J called. Some clones fail to appear in such tables; in the studies checked, an unresolved V gene covers under half of the shortfall, and the cause of the remainder is unknown. V and J calls and clone size are those listed in that table; D and trimming were worked out from the DNA. In this sample the table shows about 12,000 clones, roughly four fifths of which occur a single time. The ten largest clonotypes hold around 4% of the sample.

This specimen comes from a study of blood T cell repertoires in COVID-19 (dated by TCRdb to 2019 to 2021). With regard to the full study: Samples from collaborators originated in the United States, Italy and Spain and spanned both the acute and convalescent phases of COVID-19. Where HLA class I and class II types were available, the types were taken from metadata supplied by the sample provider, not from assay-based typing. The repertoires were released in a freely available public database meant as a resource for research on the immune response to SARS-CoV-2. The prospective study material was composed of cDNA or gDNA derived from T cells, B-cell-depleted T cells, or PBMCs. The samples were drawn from the first 160 participants of the ongoing ImmuneRACE study and from 950 to 1,500 subjects provided by 6 global collaborators. Deeply sampled blood TCRbeta repertoires from subjects exposed to, actively infected with, or recovered from COVID-19 were included in the dataset. Nearly every sample came with metadata listing a de-identified subject ID, COVID-19 status, age in years and sex.

Summary of the overall study and its limitations: The amount of clinical and demographic metadata varied by source and participant and was provided uncurated.

The sequenced sample was peripheral blood. This TCR came from a woman aged 55-75 years with acute or convalescent COVID-19.

The CDR3 amino acid sequence is: CASSHSQDIYKVANVLTF. Read as DNA, the sequence is TGTGCCAGCTCACACTCCCAGGACATTTACAAAGTGGCCAACGTCCTGACTTTC. This chain joins TRBV18 to TRBJ2-6; D gene: possibly TRBD1, on 5 matching bases. The CDR3 contains 18 residues, cysteine and phenylalanine counted. Solely the CDR3 DNA is kept, with 54 bases framed from the first base. CDR1 and CDR2 (KGHSH, LQKENI) derive from the germline V gene. Relative to germline, V is 4 bases shorter and J is 6 bases shorter, with 22 bases between their ends.